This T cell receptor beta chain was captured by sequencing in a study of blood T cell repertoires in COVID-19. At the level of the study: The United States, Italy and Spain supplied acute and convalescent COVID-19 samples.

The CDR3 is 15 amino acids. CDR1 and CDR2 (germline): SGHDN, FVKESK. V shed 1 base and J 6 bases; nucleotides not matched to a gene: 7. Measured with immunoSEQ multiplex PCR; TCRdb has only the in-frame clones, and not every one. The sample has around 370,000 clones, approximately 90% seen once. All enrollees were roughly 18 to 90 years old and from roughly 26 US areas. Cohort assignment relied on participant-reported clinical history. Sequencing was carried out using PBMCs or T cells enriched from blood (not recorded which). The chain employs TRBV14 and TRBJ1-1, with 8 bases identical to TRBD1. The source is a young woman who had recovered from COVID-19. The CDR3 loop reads CASSQVRGRGAEAFF. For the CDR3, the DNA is TGTGCCAGCAGCCAAGTCAGGGGGCGCGGGGCTGAAGCTTTCTTT. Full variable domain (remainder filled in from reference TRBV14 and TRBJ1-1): EAGVTQFPSHSVIEKGQTVTLRCDPISGHDNLYWYRRVMGKEIKFLLHFVKESKQDESGMPNNRFLAERTGGTYSTLKVQPAELEDSGVYFCASSQVRGRGAEAFFGQGTRLTVV.